This is a list of T cell receptor beta chains from one sample in a study of blood T cell repertoires in COVID-19. Sequencing used immunoSEQ multiplex PCR; TCRdb keeps in-frame clones, though not all of them. The sample carries roughly 260,000 clones, 70% to 90% recorded once. The specimen sequenced was PBMCs or T cells enriched from blood (not recorded which). These receptors were obtained from a woman in her fifties or sixties who had recovered from COVID-19. CDR3s include the opening cysteine and the closing phenylalanine or tryptophan. D genes are given only for firm matches. The size entry is marked missing in some rows and otherwise reads once, few, many or a size class.

clone size: .; D gene: .; J gene: TRBJ2-3; V gene: TRBV11-2; CDR3 protein: CASSTPQGIWQYF; CDR3 DNA: TGTGCCAGCAGCACCCCGCAGGGTATATGGCAGTATTTT
clone size: .; D gene: .; J gene: TRBJ1-1; V gene: TRBV28; CDR3 protein: CASSLSSHPEAFF; CDR3 DNA: TGTGCCAGCAGTTTATCGAGCCACCCTGAAGCTTTCTTT
clone size: .; D gene: TRBD1; J gene: TRBJ1-5; V gene: TRBV5-1; CDR3 protein: CASSFDGTGYNQPQHF; CDR3 DNA: TGCGCCAGCAGCTTCGATGGGACAGGGTACAATCAGCCCCAGCATTTT
clone size: .; D gene: .; J gene: TRBJ2-2; V gene: TRBV5-1; CDR3 protein: CASRVTGTGELFF; CDR3 DNA: TGCGCCAGCCGAGTTACGGGCACCGGGGAGCTGTTTTTT
clone size: .; D gene: .; J gene: TRBJ1-5; V gene: TRBV27; CDR3 protein: CASMGHNQPQHF; CDR3 DNA: TGTGCCAGCATGGGGCATAATCAGCCCCAGCATTTT
clone size: .; D gene: .; J gene: TRBJ1-1; V gene: TRBV18; CDR3 protein: CASSPPRNPEAFF; CDR3 DNA: TGTGCCAGCTCACCACCTAGAAACCCTGAAGCTTTCTTT
clone size: .; D gene: .; J gene: TRBJ1-5; V gene: TRBV7-8; CDR3 protein: CASSLGGPQHF; CDR3 DNA: TGTGCCAGCAGCTTGGGAGGGCCCCAGCATTTT
clone size: few; D gene: .; J gene: TRBJ1-5; V gene: TRBV7-2; CDR3 protein: CASSLTWGRNQPQHF; CDR3 DNA: TGTGCCAGCAGCTTAACTTGGGGGCGCAATCAGCCCCAGCATTTT
clone size: .; D gene: TRBD2; J gene: TRBJ2-1; V gene: TRBV15; CDR3 protein: CATRRGSGRAQDEQFF; CDR3 DNA: TGTGCCACCAGACGAGGTTCGGGGAGGGCCCAGGATGAGCAGTTCTTC
clone size: once; D gene: TRBD1; J gene: TRBJ2-2; V gene: TRBV24-1; CDR3 protein: CATSGRTGNTGELFF; CDR3 DNA: TGTGCCACCAGCGGCCGGACAGGGAACACCGGGGAGCTGTTTTTT
clone size: .; D gene: .; J gene: TRBJ1-1; V gene: TRBV11-2; CDR3 protein: CASSGGQYMNTEAFF; CDR3 DNA: TGTGCCAGCAGCGGAGGACAGTACATGAACACTGAAGCTTTCTTT
clone size: .; D gene: TRBD1; J gene: TRBJ1-1; V gene: TRBV28; CDR3 protein: CASNLPTGTAFF; CDR3 DNA: TGTGCCAGCAACCTCCCGACAGGGACCGCTTTCTTT
clone size: few; D gene: .; J gene: TRBJ1-5; V gene: TRBV27; CDR3 protein: CATGRGFSNQPQHF; CDR3 DNA: TGTGCCACGGGTCGGGGGTTTAGCAATCAGCCCCAGCATTTT
clone size: .; D gene: TRBD2; J gene: TRBJ2-1; V gene: TRBV25-1; CDR3 protein: CASTVSSGRSYNEQFF; CDR3 DNA: TGTGCCAGCACCGTATCTAGCGGCCGCTCCTACAATGAGCAGTTCTTC
clone size: .; D gene: TRBD1; J gene: TRBJ1-5; V gene: TRBV7-9; CDR3 protein: CASSLSTGTGQHF; CDR3 DNA: TGTGCCAGCAGCTTATCGACAGGGACAGGCCAGCATTTT
clone size: .; D gene: TRBD2; J gene: TRBJ2-3; V gene: TRBV5-6; CDR3 protein: CASSWGTSEFTDTQYF; CDR3 DNA: TGTGCCAGCAGCTGGGGGACTAGCGAATTCACAGATACGCAGTATTTT
clone size: few; D gene: TRBD1; J gene: TRBJ1-3; V gene: TRBV5-6; CDR3 protein: CASSPGQGAIYF; CDR3 DNA: TGTGCCAGCAGCCCGGGACAGGGGGCCATATATTTT
clone size: once; D gene: .; J gene: TRBJ1-2; V gene: TRBV5-1; CDR3 protein: CASSLGHPVYGYTF; CDR3 DNA: TGCGCCAGCAGCTTGGGGCACCCCGTCTATGGCTACACCTTC
clone size: .; D gene: TRBD1; J gene: TRBJ1-3; V gene: TRBV7-6; CDR3 protein: CASSLNPGTGSGNTIYF; CDR3 DNA: TGTGCCAGCAGCTTAAATCCCGGGACAGGGTCTGGAAACACCATATATTTT